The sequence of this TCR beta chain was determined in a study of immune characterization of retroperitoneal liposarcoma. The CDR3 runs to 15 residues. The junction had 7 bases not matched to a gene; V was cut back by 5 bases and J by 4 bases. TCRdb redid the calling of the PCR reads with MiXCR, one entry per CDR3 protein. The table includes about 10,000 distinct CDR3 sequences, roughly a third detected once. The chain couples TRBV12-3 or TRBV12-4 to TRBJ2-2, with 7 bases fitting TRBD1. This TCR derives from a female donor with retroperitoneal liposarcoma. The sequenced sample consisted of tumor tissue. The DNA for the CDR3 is TGTGCCAGCAGTCCGACAGGGAAGAGCACCGGGGAGCTGTTTTTT. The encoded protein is CASSPTGKSTGELFF.